This T cell receptor (beta chain) was sequenced for a study of T cell repertoires in aging, cancer and after chemotherapy (dated by TCRdb to the late 2010s). For context, the study as a whole: The donors fell into six age groups ranging from 30 or younger to 70 or older, and each group had at least three individuals. Healthy donor control TCR repertoires were recorded over several months to years and showed clear clonal overlap across re-sampling. The complete dataset included some 9 million TCR reads. To examine immunoaging and T cell reconstitution after chemotherapy, the study profiled TCR beta repertoires in peripheral blood from healthy donors and cancer patients. The cohort comprised 200 to 250 cancer patients, roughly 94 with hematological and fewer than 140 with solid cancers, plus 95 healthy donors as a reference group. Broader findings and caveats from the paper: In both cancer cohorts, median generation probability rose over the chemotherapy interval, which suggests that the repertoire was reconstituted through rebound thymic output. Untreated patients with hematological or solid cancers showed significantly lower blood TCR diversity and higher clonality than age-matched healthy donors. In healthy donors, the drop in TCR diversity with age came mainly from a loss of richness, whereas in cancer patients a loss of evenness also played a part. The authors noted that the repertoire data do not allow conclusions about immunological memory after chemotherapy.

The germline V gene provides CDR1 SGHTA and CDR2 FQGNSA. Spanning cysteine to phenylalanine, the CDR3 consists of 12 amino acids. The entry retains the CDR3 DNA only, 36 bases that are in frame from base 1. V was cut back by 5 bases and J by 4 bases, leaving a gap of 9 bases between them. Genomic DNA extracted from peripheral blood, rather than sorted cells or RNA, was used as the source for amplification of TCR beta rearrangements. Using a mixed TRB-A/B primer pool, multiplex touch-down PCR amplified rearranged TRB sequences covering the V, D and J segments. Two consecutive PCR reactions with Phusion HS II polymerase added Illumina adapters and sample indices to the amplicons. Amplicons were gel-purified with the NucleoSpin Gel and PCR Clean-up kit, then checked with Qubit and an Agilent 2100 Bioanalyzer. The libraries were sequenced on an Illumina MiSeq with 600-cycle, single-indexed, paired-end runs. The study's own analysis went as follows. MiXCR versions 2.12 and 3.0.5 were used to process TRB sequences. Each unique CDR3 nucleotide sequence was treated as one clone, and only productive sequences with two or more reads were kept. The repertoire metrics were Shannon diversity, evenness, clonality (defined as one minus evenness), and alpha-parameterized diversity profiles covering alpha 0 to 5. The IGoR algorithm was used to calculate generation probabilities of clones in the paired pre- and post-chemotherapy samples. TCRdb passed the public sequencing reads through fastp at Q25 and MiXCR, retaining productive beta sequences. Each CDR3 protein appears once, grouped with its most common genes and DNA. These V and J calls originate from TCRdb's pipeline instead of the authors' own analysis. In all, the sample holds about 11,000 distinct CDR3 sequences, and under 30% of those were seen once. The top ten clonotypes cover around 1.8% of the sample.

This clonotype was seen more than once but under ten times. What this receptor recognizes is not known. Base quality data are lacking; no much larger clone is found one base away. The chain uses TRBV7-2 and TRBJ2-7, with the D gene not clear enough to name. The sequence came from a human donor in good health. Sequencing used blood. The nucleotides read TGTGCCAGCAGCCTTGACCATTACGAGCAGTACTTC. Translated, it reads CASSLDHYEQYF.